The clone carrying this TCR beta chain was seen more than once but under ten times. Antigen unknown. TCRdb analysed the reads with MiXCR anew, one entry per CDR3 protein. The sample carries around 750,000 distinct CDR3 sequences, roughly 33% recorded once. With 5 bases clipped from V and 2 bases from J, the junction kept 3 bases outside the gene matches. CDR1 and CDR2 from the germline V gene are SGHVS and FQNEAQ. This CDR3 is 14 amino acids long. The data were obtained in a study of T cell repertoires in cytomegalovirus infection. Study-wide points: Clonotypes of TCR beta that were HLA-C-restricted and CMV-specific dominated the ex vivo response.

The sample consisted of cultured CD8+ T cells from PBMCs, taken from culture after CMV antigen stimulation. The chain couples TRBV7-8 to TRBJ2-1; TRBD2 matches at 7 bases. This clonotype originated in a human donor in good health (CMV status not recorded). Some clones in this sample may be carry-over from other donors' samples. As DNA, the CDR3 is TGTGCCAGCAGCAAGGGACTAACCTACAATGAGCAGTTCTTC. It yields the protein CASSKGLTYNEQFF.